A single sample is the source of the 22 T cell receptor beta chains below, sequenced in a study of CD8 T cells in ankylosing spondylitis. Study results and caveats: What seemed typical of ankylosing spondylitis blood was a TCR beta motif built from about eight highly homologous variants.

Their target antigens are unknown. One entry per CDR3 protein results from TCRdb running MiXCR on the 5' RACE reads. The sample has roughly 300,000 distinct CDR3 sequences, roughly 8% seen once. The sequenced sample consisted of blood, either unsorted or a sorted T cell fraction (not recorded which). The receptor source for this set is a male donor with ankylosing spondylitis.

This clonotype turned up a few times. V gene TRBV2 combines with J gene TRBJ2-1; 9 nucleotides line up with TRBD1. The CDR3 consists of 15 residues. CDR1 and CDR2 from the germline V gene are SNHLY and FYNNEI. The V gene end was trimmed by 10 bases and the J gene end by 8 bases; junction bases not matched to a gene: 15. CDR3 nucleotide sequence: TGTGCCACCCAGAGGGGCACAGGGGGCTGGGATGAGCAGTTCTTC. As protein: CATQRGTGGWDEQFF.

This clonotype was seen only a few times. The CDR3 protein is CASSVEATIGQPQHF. The CDR3 coding sequence is TGTGCCAGCAGCGTAGAGGCGACTATTGGGCAGCCCCAGCATTTT. The V and J genes are TRBV9 and TRBJ1-5; D remains unclear. The CDR3 sequence is 15 residues long. Trimming cost V 0 bases and J 7 bases, with 14 bases left between them. Germline CDR1 SGDLS, CDR2 YYNGEE.

The rearrangement uses TRBV5-1 and TRBJ1-1; the D gene is possibly TRBD1 (5 bases). There are 14 residues in the CDR3. The V gene lost 4 bases and the J gene lost 4 bases, with 14 bases spanning the gap. The germline gives CDR1 SGHRS, CDR2 YFSETQ. CDR3 nucleotide sequence: TGCGCCAGCAGCCCGGGACCCCAGAGCACTGAAGCTTTCTTT. Its translation: CASSPGPQSTEAFF.

The chain employs TRBV18 and TRBJ1-6, with 7 nucleotides matching TRBD1. V gave up 4 bases and J gave up 10 bases; unmatched junction bases: 7. Germline loops: CDR1 KGHSH, CDR2 LQKENI. The CDR3 is 14 residues long. CDR3 nucleotide sequence: TGTGCCAGCTCACAGGACAGGCAGTTCTCACCCCTCCACTTT. This encodes CASSQDRQFSPLHF.

V and J are TRBV9 and TRBJ2-3; D not certain. The CDR3 spans 14 residues. CDR1 and CDR2 (germline): SGDLS, YYNGEE. V was shortened by 0 bases and J by 4 bases, with 9 bases between the two germline ends. CDR3 sequence (DNA): TGTGCCAGCAGCGTAGGACAAAGCGCAGATACGCAGTATTTT. Translated, it gives CASSVGQSADTQYF. Combining the CDR3 with reference TRBV9 and TRBJ2-3 gives the whole variable domain DSGVTQTPKHLITATGQRVTLRCSPRSGDLSVYWYQQSLDQGLQFLIQYYNGEERAKGNILERFSAQQFPDLHSELNLSSLELGDSALYFCASSVGQSADTQYFGPGTRLTVL.

This clonotype has a count of ten or more. The chain recombines TRBV6-1 with TRBJ1-5; 11 bases are shared with TRBD1. After removal of 6 bases from V and 11 bases from J, the junction contained 9 bases not matched to a gene. CDR3 size: 14 residues. From germline, CDR1 is MNHNS and CDR2 SASEGT. The CDR3 here is CASRKDRGLRAQHF. The DNA for the CDR3 is TGTGCCAGCAGAAAGGACAGGGGGCTTAGGGCCCAGCATTTT.

V usage is TRBV9 and J usage is TRBJ2-1; 7 bases are a match to TRBD2. Unmatched junction bases numbered 13, after V lost 0 bases and J lost 4 bases. The length of the CDR3 is 18 residues. The germline V gene encodes CDR1 SGDLS and CDR2 YYNGEE. CDR3 sequence reads: CASSVGGIRGSLYNEQFF. CDR3 DNA: TGTGCCAGCAGCGTAGGAGGGATTCGCGGGAGCTTATACAATGAGCAGTTCTTC.

The chain has TRBV4-3 and TRBJ2-6; D unclear. The V gene's germline CDR1 is LGHNA and CDR2 YSLEER. CDR3 size: 15 residues. The V gene lost 4 bases and the J gene lost 0 bases, with 7 bases spanning the gap. In nucleotides, the CDR3 is TGCGCCAGCAGCCGGGAACTCTCTGGGGCCAACGTCCTGACTTTC. Translating gives CASSRELSGANVLTF.

This sequence joins TRBV10-3 and TRBJ2-7; possible D gene TRBD1, 6 bases. This CDR3 comprises 16 residues. Germline CDR1 and CDR2: ENHRY and SYGVKD. Trimming stripped 0 bases from V and 0 bases from J, with 12 bases between. CDR3 nucleotide sequence: TGTGCCATCAGTGAGTCAGGGACAAAAAGCTCCTACGAGCAGTACTTC. It encodes CAISESGTKSSYEQYF.

This clonotype was detected only a few times. The V and J genes are TRBV6-1 and TRBJ1-5, with 9 bases matching TRBD1. V was pared by 7 bases and J by 7 bases, with 5 bases of the junction left unmatched. The CDR3 is 13 amino acids. Germline-derived CDR1 and CDR2 are MNHNS and SASEGT. The CDR3 sequence is CASIDRGEQPQHF. The CDR3 DNA sequence: TGTGCCAGCATCGACAGGGGGGAGCAGCCCCAGCATTTT.

The chain carries TRBV20-1 and TRBJ2-6; D gene unclear. The V end was cut by 5 bases, the J end by 1 base, with 6 bases between. CDR3 length equals 13 residues. CDR1 DFQATT and CDR2 SNEGSKA come from the germline V gene (reference sequence). CDR3 bases: TGCAGTGCTGACCGATCTGGGGCCAACGTCCTGACTTTC. Translating gives CSADRSGANVLTF.

The CDR3 region has the DNA TGTGCCAGCAGCTCGGGACTTCCCGATCAGCCCCAGCATTTT. Protein: CASSSGLPDQPQHF. This sequence joins TRBV7-2 and TRBJ1-5, with a weak D call TRBD1 (5 bases). Germline V gene sequence: CDR1 SGHTA, CDR2 FQGNSA. This CDR3 is 14 amino acids long. V was shortened by 4 bases and J by 5 bases, with 12 bases between the two germline ends.

The chain is built from TRBV5-6 and TRBJ2-5, with TRBD2 matching 8 bases. The CDR3 has 16 residues. V was pared by 0 bases and J by 5 bases, with 9 bases of the junction left unmatched. The germline V gene has CDR1 SGHDT and CDR2 YYEEEE. CDR3 residues: CASSLAGTSFAETQYF. The CDR3 bases are TGTGCCAGCAGCTTGGCCGGGACTAGTTTTGCCGAGACCCAGTACTTC. Using reference TRBV5-6 and TRBJ2-5 for the parts outside the CDR3, the full variable domain is DAGVTQSPTHLIKTRGQQVTLRCSPKSGHDTVSWYQQALGQGPQFIFQYYEEEERQRGNFPDRFSGHQFPNYSSELNVNALLLGDSALYLCASSLAGTSFAETQYFGPGTRLLVL.

The chain is built from TRBV20-1 and TRBJ2-2; 8 nucleotides align to TRBD1. Germline CDR1 is DFQATT and CDR2 is SNEGSKA (reference sequence). Trimming took 0 bases from V and 5 from J; bases not matched to a gene: 8. The CDR3 has 16 amino acids. This chain's CDR3 is CSARELDRELTGELFF. The CDR3 coding sequence is TGCAGTGCTAGAGAATTGGACAGGGAGTTGACCGGGGAGCTGTTTTTT.

The V and J genes are TRBV5-1 and TRBJ2-6, with a weak D call TRBD1 (6 bases). Trimming cost V 4 bases and J 0 bases, with 14 bases left between them. The CDR3 extends over 17 amino acids. Germline V gives CDR1 SGHRS, CDR2 YFSETQ. The CDR3, as DNA: TGCGCCAGCAGCCCGGGACACCCGTCCTCTGGGGCCAACGTCCTGACTTTC. Protein sequence: CASSPGHPSSGANVLTF.

A few counts support this clonotype. This chain joins TRBV6-1 and TRBJ2-5, with 10 positions matching TRBD2. The V segment lost 0 bases and the J segment 5 bases; nucleotides outside the gene matches: 3. CDR1 is MNHNS, CDR2 SASEGT, per germline. The CDR3 runs to 15 residues. This CDR3 is CASSEALAGVETQYF. The CDR3 DNA reads as TGTGCCAGCAGTGAAGCGCTAGCGGGAGTTGAGACCCAGTACTTC.

The chain employs TRBV24-1 and TRBJ2-2; D call uncertain. The length of the CDR3 is 12 residues. Germline CDR1 KGHDR, CDR2 SFDVKD. Trimming removed 3 bases from V and 6 bases from J, with 4 bases in between. The CDR3 loop reads CATSDPAGELFF. The CDR3 DNA is TGTGCCACCAGTGATCCGGCCGGGGAGCTGTTTTTT.

This clonotype has ten or more counts. The J gene is TRBJ2-2, the V gene TRBV18; D uncertain. This CDR3 spans 16 amino acids. V lost 3 bases and J 0 bases, leaving 11 bases between the germline ends. The V gene's germline CDR1 is KGHSH and CDR2 LQKENI. CDR3: CASSPLPIANTGELFF. DNA of the CDR3: TGTGCCAGCTCACCCCTGCCGATCGCGAACACCGGGGAGCTGTTTTTT.

This chain links TRBV12-3 or TRBV12-4 with TRBJ2-7; 9 nucleotides line up with TRBD2. V lost 5 bases, J lost 3 bases, and 5 bases stayed unmatched. The CDR3 has 14 amino acids. The CDR3 bases are TGTGCCAGCAGTGATAGCGGGAGAATCTACGAGCAGTACTTC. The encoded protein is CASSDSGRIYEQYF.

This clonotype was seen at least ten times. The chain couples TRBV4-2 to TRBJ2-1; D is undetermined. CDR3 size: 14 residues. The V end lost 7 bases, the J end lost 8 bases, and 18 bases lay between the germline ends. Per germline, CDR1 LGHNA and CDR2 YNFKEQ. The CDR3 loop reads CASTFSTSEDEQFF. The CDR3 region has the DNA TGTGCCAGCACCTTCAGTACCAGCGAGGATGAGCAGTTCTTC.

V is TRBV6-1 and J is TRBJ2-7; TRBD2 matches at 12 bases. Germline lookup yields CDR1 MNHNS and CDR2 SASEGT. The CDR3 sequence is 14 residues long. J was trimmed by 7 bases and V by 6 bases; bases with no gene match: 7. CDR3 amino acids: CASRLAGGWDEQYF. CDR3 bases: TGTGCCAGCAGACTAGCGGGAGGTTGGGATGAGCAGTACTTC.

This clonotype has more than one count but fewer than ten. A much larger clone lies one base from this, so it may be a read error. This rearrangement joins TRBV5-1 to TRBJ2-1; D may be TRBD1 (5 bases). Between the trimmed V and J ends, which lost 0 bases and 3 bases, there was a span of 7 bases. CDR1 is SGHRS, CDR2 YFSETQ, per germline. The CDR3 has 14 amino acids. CDR3 region: CASSLGQNYNEQFF. In DNA, the CDR3 is TGCGCCAGCAGCTTGGGACAGAACTACAATGAGCAGTTCTTC.